What follows are 17 T cell receptor beta chains derived from one specimen sequenced in a study of cytotoxic CD8 clonotypes in ibrutinib-treated CLL. Repertoires were generated with immunoSEQ multiplex PCR, while TCRdb's copy carries only in-frame clones and drops some. Among approximately 280,000 clones listed, around 77% were seen once. Material: PBMCs, obtained at disease progression, from a patient treated with ibrutinib. All receptors derive from a human donor with chronic lymphocytic leukemia.

This CDR3 reads CAISEAGQGIYEQYF. For the CDR3, the DNA is TGTGCCATCAGTGAGGCGGGACAGGGGATTTACGAGCAGTACTTC. The V gene is TRBV10-3, the J gene TRBJ2-7; 10 nucleotides line up with TRBD1. This CDR3 comprises 15 residues. The germline V gene encodes CDR1 ENHRY and CDR2 SYGVKD. V was clipped by 2 bases and J by 4 bases; unmatched bases: 5.

V is TRBV21-1 and J is TRBJ1-1; TRBD1 was called by the table and not checked on the DNA. TRBV21-1 is a pseudogene locus. The CDR3 has 15 residues. The CDR3 region has the DNA TGTGCCAGCAGCAACACCTCCCGACCAGGGACTGAAGCTTTCTTT. The encoded protein is CASSNTSRPGTEAFF.

The gene calls are TRBV5-6 and TRBJ1-5, with a possible D match to TRBD1 (6 bases). Trimming pared 4 bases from V and 3 bases from J, leaving 17 bases between. This CDR3 is 16 amino acids long. Germline CDR1 reads SGHDT; CDR2 reads YYEEEE. Here the CDR3 reads CASSVSRGWHNQPQHF. In DNA, the CDR3 is TGTGCCAGCAGCGTAAGCAGGGGATGGCACAATCAGCCCCAGCATTTT.

The rearrangement joins TRBV7-9 to TRBJ2-5, with D perhaps matching TRBD1 or TRBD2 (5 bases each). V gave up 1 base and J gave up 0 bases, with 6 bases separating them. The CDR3 runs to 14 residues. Germline CDR1 reads SEHNR; CDR2 reads FQNEAQ (reference sequence). The CDR3 spells CASSLGGDQETQYF. Written as DNA, the CDR3 is TGTGCCAGCAGCTTAGGAGGGGACCAAGAGACCCAGTACTTC. Full variable domain (remainder filled in from reference TRBV7-9 and TRBJ2-5): DTGVSQNPRHKITKRGQNVTFRCDPISEHNRLYWYRQTLGQGPEFLTYFQNEAQLEKSRLLSDRFSAERPKGSFSTLEIQRTEQGDSAMYLCASSLGGDQETQYFGPGTRLLVL.

Only one count was recorded for this clone. The chain joins TRBV29-1 to TRBJ2-4, with 9 positions matching TRBD1. V was pared by 7 bases and J by 6 bases, with 4 bases of the junction left unmatched. Germline V CDR1 and CDR2: SQVTM, ANQGSEA. The length of the CDR3 is 12 residues. As DNA, the CDR3 is TGCAGCGGGGGACAGGGAACAAACATTCAGTACTTC. It encodes CSGGQGTNIQYF.

The chain employs TRBV27 and TRBJ2-2, with TRBD2 matching 9 bases. With V trimmed by 3 bases and J by 3 bases, 5 bases remained unmatched. CDR1 is MNHEY, CDR2 SMNVEV, per germline (reference sequence). This CDR3 has 16 amino acids. The CDR3 is CASSFLAGVYTGELFF. CDR3 nucleotide sequence: TGTGCCAGCAGTTTTTTAGCGGGAGTGTACACCGGGGAGCTGTTTTTT.

The V call is TRBV7-2, the J call TRBJ2-3; 10 positions agree with TRBD2. Germline V lookup: CDR1 SGHTA, CDR2 FQGNSA. J lost 7 bases, V lost 0 bases, and 7 bases had no gene match. The length of the CDR3 is 16 residues. CDR3 DNA: TGTGCCAGCAGCTTAGCGCACCGGACTAGCGGATATACGCAGTATTTT. Encoded protein: CASSLAHRTSGYTQYF. The full variable domain, with the rest looked up from reference TRBV7-2 and TRBJ2-3, is GAGVSQSPSNKVTEKGKDVELRCDPISGHTALYWYRQSLGQGLEFLIYFQGNSAPDKSGLPSDRFSAERTGGSVSTLTIQRTQQEDSAVYLCASSLAHRTSGYTQYFGPGTRLTVL.

CDR3 region: CASSSRGPETQYF. The DNA for the CDR3 is TGTGCCAGCAGCAGCAGGGGGCCGGAGACCCAGTACTTC. The genes are TRBV7-9 and TRBJ2-5, with 8 bases matching TRBD1. This CDR3 has 13 amino acids. Germline CDR1 SEHNR, CDR2 FQNEAQ (reference sequence). J lost 5 bases, V lost 5 bases, and 4 bases had no gene match.

The genes are TRBV10-2 and TRBJ2-1; D gene unclear. The ends were cut back, 4 bases at V and 8 bases at J, with 6 bases in the middle. Per germline, CDR1 WSHSY and CDR2 SAAADI. This CDR3 comprises 11 residues. The CDR3 bases are TGCGCCAGCAGTGTAAAGTATGAGCAGTTCTTC. Translation gives CASSVKYEQFF.

The V call is TRBV9, the J call TRBJ2-3; weak D call: TRBD2 (6 bases). V lost 3 bases and J lost 2, with 13 bases in between. This CDR3 has 15 amino acids. Germline values: CDR1 SGDLS, CDR2 YYNGEE. The CDR3: CASSATGGTTDTQYF. The CDR3 DNA reads as TGTGCCAGCAGCGCCACCGGGGGAACCACAGATACGCAGTATTTT.

The chain has TRBV9 and TRBJ2-7; D is unresolved. Germline V gene data show CDR1 as SGDLS and CDR2 as YYNGEE. This CDR3 is built from 14 residues. Trimming cost V 0 bases and J 3 bases, with 10 bases left between them. Here the CDR3 DNA reads TGTGCCAGCAGCGTAGGGCCCAACCGCTACGAGCAGTACTTC. Translating it yields CASSVGPNRYEQYF. The variable domain in full, with the rest retrieved from reference TRBV9 and TRBJ2-7, is DSGVTQTPKHLITATGQRVTLRCSPRSGDLSVYWYQQSLDQGLQFLIQYYNGEERAKGNILERFSAQQFPDLHSELNLSSLELGDSALYFCASSVGPNRYEQYFGPGTRLTVT.

V usage is TRBV27 and J usage is TRBJ2-1; TRBD2 agrees at 7 bases. J lost 4 bases, V lost 7 bases, and 13 bases had no gene match. CDR1 is MNHEY and CDR2 is SMNVEV in the germline V gene (reference sequence). This CDR3 contains 16 residues. The CDR3 sequence is CASTSRGLAVYNEQFF. In DNA form, the CDR3 reads TGTGCCAGCACCTCCCGTGGGCTAGCGGTATACAATGAGCAGTTCTTC.

V usage is TRBV7-8 and J usage is TRBJ2-1; D is uncertain. Germline lookup yields CDR1 SGHVS and CDR2 FQNEAQ. The CDR3 is 14 amino acids. The V and J ends lost 1 base and 5 bases respectively, with 9 bases between them. The CDR3 reads CASSLGGLNNEQFF. In nucleotides, the CDR3 is TGTGCCAGCAGCTTAGGTGGCCTTAACAATGAGCAGTTCTTC.

This sequence joins TRBV10-3 and TRBJ1-1; D gene ambiguous. The CDR3 is 12 residues long. The germline gives CDR1 ENHRY, CDR2 SYGVKD. Trimming took 0 bases from V and 10 from J, leaving 9 bases between them. CDR3 DNA sequence: TGTGCCATCAGTGAGTCTTCTTGGGGAGCTTTCTTT. This translates into CAISESSWGAFF.

The chain carries TRBV6-4 and TRBJ1-4, with a weak D call TRBD1 (6 bases). The V gene's germline CDR1 is MRHNA and CDR2 SNTAGT. Trimming pared 1 base from V and 6 bases from J, leaving 15 bases between. This CDR3 is 16 amino acids long. CDR3 in DNA: TGTGCCAGCAGTGACTTTACAGGGATAAGAGATGAAAAACTGTTTTTT. Encoded protein: CASSDFTGIRDEKLFF.

This chain links TRBV11-2 with TRBJ2-3; D uncertain. Trimming took 5 bases from V and 3 from J, leaving 12 bases between them. This CDR3 is built from 14 residues. Germline V gene data show CDR1 as SGHAT and CDR2 as FQNNGV. The CDR3 DNA reads TGTGCCAGCAGCCCCCGGGCCCCGACAGATACGCAGTATTTT. It is translated as CASSPRAPTDTQYF.

This clone was picked up a small number of times. CDR3 DNA sequence: TGTGCCAGCAGTTTTGAAGGGTTAGGGCATTTT. Translating it yields CASSFEGLGHF. The V call is TRBV28, the J call TRBJ1-5; no definite D call. The CDR3 runs 11 residues. Germline assignment: CDR1 MDHEN and CDR2 SYDVKM. With 3 bases removed from V and 15 bases from J, the gap between germline ends came to 12 bases.